Shown below are 13 T cell receptor beta chains from a single sample sequenced in a study of T cell repertoires in cytomegalovirus infection (dated by TCRdb to about 2019). This sample was sequenced with an Illumina HiSeq 1500. The raw public data were reprocessed by TCRdb itself: fastp quality trimming at Q25, MiXCR clonotype calling, in-frame beta chains only. Under each unique CDR3 protein, matching rows form one entry showing the most common genes and DNA. For this sample the table gives 360,000 or so distinct CDR3 sequences, of which around a third were detected only once. Roughly 14% of the sample is held by the ten biggest clonotypes. Explained via the paper, the treatment or condition label denotes: in vitro stimulation with specific CMV peptide epitopes to enrich CMV-specific T cells. For these TCRs, the target antigens are not known. Specimen: cultured PBMCs, collected from culture after CMV antigen stimulation. These receptor sequences come from a human donor in good health (CMV status not recorded). Some clones in this sample may be carry-over from other donors' samples.

V is TRBV15 and J is TRBJ2-1; TRBD2 matches at 11 bases. J gave up 7 bases and V 3 bases, and 11 bases lay outside the gene matches. This CDR3 contains 17 residues. Germline values: CDR1 LNHNV, CDR2 YYDKDF (reference sequence). CDR3 sequence reads: CATSSLAGGPVGNEQFF. Written as DNA, the CDR3 is TGTGCCACCAGCAGTTTAGCGGGAGGGCCGGTGGGAAATGAGCAGTTCTTC.

This chain links TRBV7-6 with TRBJ2-3; possibly TRBD1 or TRBD2 for D (6 bases each). CDR3 length: 14 amino acids. V was pared by 4 bases and J by 3 bases, with 11 bases between. Looked up from germline, CDR1 is SGHVS and CDR2 is FNYEAQ. CDR3 in amino acids: CASSWSGATDTQYF. CDR3 DNA sequence: TGTGCCAGCAGCTGGTCGGGGGCAACAGATACGCAGTATTTT.

The V call is TRBV28, the J call TRBJ2-1; unclear D gene. There are 13 residues in the CDR3. V gave up 5 bases and J gave up 9 bases, with 14 bases separating them. The germline V gene has CDR1 MDHEN and CDR2 SYDVKM. This chain's CDR3 is CASSDPVPGEQFF. The CDR3 coding sequence is TGTGCCAGCAGTGACCCCGTTCCTGGTGAGCAGTTCTTC.

This chain links TRBV5-1 with TRBJ2-7; TRBD2 is a possible D gene (5 bases). CDR3 size: 13 residues. In germline, CDR1 is SGHRS, CDR2 YFSETQ. With 4 bases removed from V and 6 bases from J, the gap between germline ends came to 14 bases. CDR3: CASSLWESGEQYF. In nucleotides, the CDR3 is TGCGCCAGCAGCCTGTGGGAGTCGGGCGAGCAGTACTTC.

The chain links TRBV19 to TRBJ2-2, with a weak D call TRBD2 (5 bases). The CDR3 totals 16 residues. With 5 bases removed from V and 2 bases from J, the gap between germline ends came to 15 bases. From germline, CDR1 is LNHDA and CDR2 SQIVND (reference sequence). The CDR3 DNA reads as TGTGCCAGTAGTGAGGGCCAGCGGCTAAACACCGGGGAGCTGTTTTTT. Translating gives CASSEGQRLNTGELFF. Looking up the rest from reference TRBV19 and TRBJ2-2 gives the full variable domain: DGGITQSPKYLFRKEGQNVTLSCEQNLNHDAMYWYRQDPGQGLRLIYYSQIVNDFQKGDIAEGYSVSREKKESFPLTVTSAQKNPTAFYLCASSEGQRLNTGELFFGEGSRLTVL.

The chain uses TRBV7-8 and TRBJ2-7; 7 bases are shared with TRBD2. V gave up 2 bases and J gave up 0 bases; unmatched junction bases: 4. This CDR3 has 15 residues. Germline V gives CDR1 SGHVS, CDR2 FQNEAQ. CDR3: CASSLFQRDSYEQYF. For the CDR3, the DNA is TGTGCCAGCAGCTTATTCCAGCGGGACTCCTACGAGCAGTACTTC.

The chain joins TRBV7-4 to TRBJ1-1; 7 nucleotides match TRBD1. The CDR3 is 15 amino acids. V lost 1 base, J lost 4 bases, and 6 bases stayed unmatched. The germline V gene has CDR1 SGHVT and CDR2 SQSDAQ. This CDR3 reads CASSLVDRSSTEAFF. CDR3 DNA sequence: TGTGCCAGCAGCTTAGTGGACAGGTCGAGCACTGAAGCTTTCTTT.

J is TRBJ1-6 and V is TRBV10-3; D gene uncertain. CDR3 length equals 15 residues. Germline V lookup: CDR1 ENHRY, CDR2 SYGVKD. With 0 bases removed from V and 0 bases from J, the gap between germline ends came to 3 bases. The CDR3 DNA follows: TGTGCCATCAGTGAGTCGGTCTCCTATAATTCACCCCTCCACTTT. Its translation: CAISESVSYNSPLHF.

The genes are TRBV27 and TRBJ1-1; a weak D match, TRBD1 (6 bases). Between the trimmed V and J ends, which lost 5 bases and 0 bases, there was a span of 16 bases. CDR3 length: 16 residues. Germline-derived CDR1 and CDR2 are MNHEY and SMNVEV (reference sequence). The chain's CDR3 is CASSLGTGMMNTEAFF. CDR3 nucleotides: TGTGCCAGCAGTCTGGGTACAGGGATGATGAACACTGAAGCTTTCTTT.

The chain uses TRBV19 and TRBJ2-3; 7 positions agree with TRBD2. Germline CDR1 and CDR2: LNHDA and SQIVND (reference sequence). Germline trimming cut 1 base from V and 6 bases from J; bases unmatched to any gene: 4. There are 14 residues in the CDR3. DNA of the CDR3: TGTGCCAGTAGTATAGCACTAGCGACCGATACGCAGTATTTT. Its protein is CASSIALATDTQYF.

This chain joins TRBV11-2 and TRBJ2-3, with a possible D match to TRBD1 (5 bases). This CDR3 is 14 amino acids long. Trimming pared 2 bases from V and 1 base from J, leaving 7 bases between. Germline V gene sequence: CDR1 SGHAT, CDR2 FQNNGV. CDR3 DNA sequence: TGTGCCAGCAGCTTACCCAGGGGCACAGATACGCAGTATTTT. Its protein product is CASSLPRGTDTQYF.

This sequence joins TRBV19 and TRBJ2-1, with 8 nucleotides matching TRBD2. In germline, CDR1 is LNHDA, CDR2 SQIVND (reference sequence). This CDR3 spans 17 amino acids. Germline trimming cut 5 bases from V and 10 bases from J; bases unmatched to any gene: 19. The CDR3 DNA reads TGTGCCAGTAGTCCGCCCTCAGCTAGCGGGTTTTACGGGGAGCAGTTCTTC. As protein: CASSPPSASGFYGEQFF.

The chain employs TRBV30 and TRBJ1-1; no clear D. The CDR3 runs 14 residues. V gave up 1 base and J gave up 0 bases, with 9 bases separating them. Germline CDR1 is GTSNPN and CDR2 is SVGIG (reference sequence). The CDR3 reads CAWSGPDLNTEAFF. The CDR3, as DNA: TGTGCCTGGAGTGGCCCCGATCTGAACACTGAAGCTTTCTTT.